The sequence of this T cell receptor (beta chain) was determined in a study of T cells in Graves' hyperthyroidism and ophthalmopathy. This clonotype was seen many times. RNA transcripts yielded amplified TCR beta CDR3 regions. The study used the HTBI primer set for a first-round RT-PCR of the TCR CDR3. TCRdb fed the multiplex PCR reads into MiXCR, producing one record per CDR3 protein. The sample shows some 500,000 distinct CDR3 sequences, 13% to 15% of them seen only once. Deletions cut 6 bases from V and 4 bases from J, with 12 bases between. CDR3 length: 13 amino acids. Sample: blood. This clonotype originated in a woman aged 18-35 years with Graves' hyperthyroidism. This chain uses TRBV12-3 or TRBV12-4 with TRBJ1-2; D might be TRBD1 (6 bases). The CDR3 DNA follows: TGTGCCAGCAGCTCAGGGGAAATCTATGGCTACACCTTC. It codes for CASSSGEIYGYTF.